This entry lists 8 T cell receptor beta chains sequenced from one sample in a study of T cell clonotyping in hematopoietic cell transplantation. Sequencing was performed with immunoSEQ multiplex PCR; in TCRdb, only in-frame clones are kept and a portion is missing. The sample lists tens of thousands of clones, about 93% occurring once. This specimen consisted of PBMCs, obtained 100 days after allogeneic stem cell transplant. These receptors were taken from a female patient aged 50-59 years who had an allogeneic stem cell transplant from a related donor, so the T cells may come from the graft donor. Some clones in this sample may be carry-over from other donors' samples.

The chain links TRBV7-8 to TRBJ2-5, with unresolved D. The germline V gene encodes CDR1 SGHVS and CDR2 FQNEAQ. The CDR3 is 15 amino acids. V dropped 1 base and J dropped 0 bases, with 9 bases sitting between them. CDR3 residues: CASSLGGVYQETQYF. The CDR3 bases are TGTGCCAGCAGCTTAGGTGGTGTATACCAAGAGACCCAGTACTTC.

The chain carries TRBV2 and TRBJ1-4; no clear D. The V end lost 6 bases, the J end lost 9 bases, and 8 bases lay between the germline ends. The CDR3 spans 11 residues. From germline, CDR1 is SNHLY and CDR2 FYNNEI. As DNA, the CDR3 is TGTGCCAGCAGGGCCGTGCAAAAACTGTTTTTT. It specifies CASRAVQKLFF.

The gene calls are TRBV30 and TRBJ2-2, with unresolved D. Trimming pared 5 bases from V and 1 base from J, leaving 5 bases between. Germline V gives CDR1 GTSNPN, CDR2 SVGIG (reference sequence). The length of the CDR3 is 12 residues. The CDR3 region has the DNA TGTGCCTGGGGGTTGAACACCGGGGAGCTGTTTTTT. Protein sequence: CAWGLNTGELFF.

The rearrangement uses TRBV18 and TRBJ1-2; D uncertain. CDR1 KGHSH and CDR2 LQKENI come from the germline V gene. The CDR3 consists of 11 residues. The ends were cut back, 2 bases at V and 10 bases at J, with 8 bases in the middle. The CDR3 is CASSPTGTYTF. DNA of the CDR3: TGTGCCAGCTCACCAACCGGTACCTACACCTTC.

The V gene is TRBV19, the J gene TRBJ2-7, with 9 bases matching TRBD1. After removal of 6 bases from V and 8 bases from J, the junction contained 11 bases not matched to a gene. The germline gives CDR1 LNHDA, CDR2 SQIVND (reference sequence). The CDR3 is made up of 14 amino acids. The CDR3 coding sequence is TGTGCCAGTAGCCACCGGACAGGGGAGGGCAAGCAGTACTTC. It is translated as CASSHRTGEGKQYF.

V usage is TRBV6-5 and J usage is TRBJ1-1; weak D call: TRBD1 (6 bases). V lost 5 bases and J 0 bases, leaving 13 bases between the germline ends. From germline, CDR1 is MNHEY and CDR2 SVGAGI. The CDR3 length is 15 residues. The CDR3 nucleotides are TGTGCCAGCAGTGCAACAGGGAGATTGAACACTGAAGCTTTCTTT. Protein product: CASSATGRLNTEAFF.

The chain joins TRBV18 to TRBJ2-5; D not resolved. The CDR3 is 15 amino acids. CDR1 and CDR2 (germline): KGHSH, LQKENI. The V gene lost 0 bases and the J gene lost 0 bases, with 8 bases spanning the gap. The CDR3 DNA sequence: TGTGCCAGCTCACCACCAGGCAGGTACCAAGAGACCCAGTACTTC. It is translated as CASSPPGRYQETQYF.

V and J are TRBV2 and TRBJ1-3; no definite D call. Trimming shortened V by 8 bases and J by 4 bases, and 12 bases separated the two germline ends. Germline assignment: CDR1 SNHLY and CDR2 FYNNEI. The CDR3 sequence is 13 residues long. CDR3 coding DNA: TGTGCCAGCGGAAGGGCAGAGGGAAACACCATATATTTT. Residues: CASGRAEGNTIYF.